This section outlines one TCR beta chain sequence together with its context. The antigen is undetermined. The sample comes from a study of cytomegalovirus exposure and HLA in healthy donors. Looking at the study overall: The 110 or so validation repertoires used the same platform as the approximately 700 first-cohort repertoires, a later analysis reported.

The study's findings and limits: Reports described diagnosis of cytomegalovirus status by the classifier as highly specific and sensitive. The tendency of first-cohort TCR clusters to co-occur in the roughly 130 validation repertoires emerged from a later analysis. Researchers catalogued 160 or so TCR beta chains as cytomegalovirus-associated.

There are 15 residues in the CDR3. Per germline, CDR1 WNHNN and CDR2 SYGVQD (reference sequence). The V and J ends lost 4 bases and 3 bases, in that order; junction bases with no gene match: 3. Measured with immunoSEQ multiplex PCR; TCRdb has only the in-frame clones, and not every one. The sample lists about 56,000 clones, 93% occurring once. The TCR sequence derives from a woman between 18 and 29 years old in good health and CMV-seronegative. The chain joins TRBV10-1 to TRBJ2-2; TRBD2 matches at 9 bases. The sequenced material came from PBMCs. This CDR3 is CASSASGVHTGELFF. CDR3 DNA sequence: TGCGCCAGCAGTGCTAGCGGGGTGCACACCGGGGAGCTGTTTTTT.